The entry that follows covers one T cell receptor (beta chain) sequence. The antigen is undetermined. Profiled with immunoSEQ multiplex PCR; TCRdb holds only in-frame clones, not every one. The sample has 150,000 to 200,000 clones, about four fifths seen once; the top ten hold around 7%. This CDR3 is built from 13 residues. The germline V gene has CDR1 SQVTM and CDR2 ANQGSEA. V lost 2 bases and J lost 8; bases outside the gene matches: 4. These data originate in a study of cytomegalovirus exposure and HLA in healthy donors. The study, taken as a whole, reports: According to reports, the classifier identified cytomegalovirus status with high specificity and sensitivity. In a later analysis, first-cohort TCR clusters were found to tend to co-occur in the roughly 120 validation repertoires. The authors listed 150 to 200 TCR beta chains as cytomegalovirus-associated.

The roughly 120-subject validation cohort, separate from the roughly 700-subject first cohort, included the donors. This clonotype was sampled from a man younger than 35 in good health and CMV-seropositive. The chain is built from TRBV29-1 and TRBJ1-4, with 8 bases fitting TRBD1. Material for sequencing was PBMCs. CDR3 sequence: CSVEQGAREKLFF. DNA of the CDR3: TGCAGCGTTGAACAGGGGGCTAGGGAAAAACTGTTTTTT.